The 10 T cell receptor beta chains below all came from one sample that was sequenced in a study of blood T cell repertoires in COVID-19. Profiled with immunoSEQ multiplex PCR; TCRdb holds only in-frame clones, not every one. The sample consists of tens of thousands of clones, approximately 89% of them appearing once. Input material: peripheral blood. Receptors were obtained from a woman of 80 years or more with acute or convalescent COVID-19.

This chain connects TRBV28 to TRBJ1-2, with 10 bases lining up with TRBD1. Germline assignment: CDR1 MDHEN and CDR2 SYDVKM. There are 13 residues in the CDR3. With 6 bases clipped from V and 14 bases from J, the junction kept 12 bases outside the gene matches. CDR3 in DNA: TGTGCCAGCAGCGGTGACAGGGGGCGACGGTCTACCTTC. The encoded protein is CASSGDRGRRSTF.

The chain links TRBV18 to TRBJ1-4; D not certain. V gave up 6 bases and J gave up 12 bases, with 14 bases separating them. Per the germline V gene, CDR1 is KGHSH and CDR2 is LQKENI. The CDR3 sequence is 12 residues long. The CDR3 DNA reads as TGTGCCAGCTCGAGGGCGGACGATCAACTGTTTTTT. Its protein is CASSRADDQLFF.

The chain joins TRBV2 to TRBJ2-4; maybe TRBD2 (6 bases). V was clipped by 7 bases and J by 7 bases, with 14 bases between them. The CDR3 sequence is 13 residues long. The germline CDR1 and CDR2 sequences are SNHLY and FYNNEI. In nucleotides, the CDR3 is TGTGCCAGCAATCCGGGACTCGGGAACATTCAGTACTTC. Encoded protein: CASNPGLGNIQYF.

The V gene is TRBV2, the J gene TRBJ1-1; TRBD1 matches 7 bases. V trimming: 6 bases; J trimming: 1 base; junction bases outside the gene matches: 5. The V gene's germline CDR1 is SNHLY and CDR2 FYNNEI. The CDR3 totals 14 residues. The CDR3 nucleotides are TGTGCCAGCAGAACAGGGGCCCCGAACACTGAAGCTTTCTTT. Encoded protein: CASRTGAPNTEAFF.

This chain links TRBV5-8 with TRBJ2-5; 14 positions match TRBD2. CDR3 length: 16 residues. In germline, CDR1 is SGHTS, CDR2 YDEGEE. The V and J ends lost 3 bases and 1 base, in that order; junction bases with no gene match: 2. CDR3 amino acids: CASSWGLAGVQETQYF. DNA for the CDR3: TGTGCCAGCAGCTGGGGACTAGCGGGGGTCCAAGAGACCCAGTACTTC.

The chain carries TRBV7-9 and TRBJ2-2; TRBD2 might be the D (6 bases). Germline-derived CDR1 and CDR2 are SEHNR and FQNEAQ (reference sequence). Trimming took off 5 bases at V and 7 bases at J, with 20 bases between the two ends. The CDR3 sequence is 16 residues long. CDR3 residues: CASSPTRGSRNGELFF. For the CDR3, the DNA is TGTGCCAGCAGCCCCACCCGGGGGTCAAGGAACGGGGAGCTGTTTTTT.

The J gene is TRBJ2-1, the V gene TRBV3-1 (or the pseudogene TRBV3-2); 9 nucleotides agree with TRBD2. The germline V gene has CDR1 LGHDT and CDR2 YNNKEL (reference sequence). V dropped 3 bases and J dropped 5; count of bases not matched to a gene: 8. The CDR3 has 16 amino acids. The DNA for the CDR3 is TGTGCCAGCAGCCATGCTAGGCTAGCGGGGAACAATGAGCAGTTCTTC. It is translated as CASSHARLAGNNEQFF.

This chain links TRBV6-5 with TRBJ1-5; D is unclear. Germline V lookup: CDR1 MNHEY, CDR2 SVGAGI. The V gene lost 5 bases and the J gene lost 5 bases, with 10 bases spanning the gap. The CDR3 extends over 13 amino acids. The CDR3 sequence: CASSLNRDQPQHF. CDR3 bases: TGTGCCAGCAGTCTCAATCGGGATCAGCCCCAGCATTTT.

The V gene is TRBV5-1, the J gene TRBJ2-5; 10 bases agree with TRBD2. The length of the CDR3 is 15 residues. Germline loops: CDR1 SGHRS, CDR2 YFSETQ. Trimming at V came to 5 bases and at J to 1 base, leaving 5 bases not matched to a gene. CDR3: CASRVLAGGQETQYF. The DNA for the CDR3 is TGCGCCAGCAGAGTTTTAGCGGGGGGCCAAGAGACCCAGTACTTC.

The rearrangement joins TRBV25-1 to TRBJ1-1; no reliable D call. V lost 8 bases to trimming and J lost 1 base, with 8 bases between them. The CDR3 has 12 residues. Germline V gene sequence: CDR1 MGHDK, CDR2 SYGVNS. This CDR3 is CASQAPNTEAFF. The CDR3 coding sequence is TGTGCCAGCCAGGCGCCGAACACTGAAGCTTTCTTT.